This passage covers 22 T cell receptor beta chains from one sample sequenced in a study of T cells in Graves' hyperthyroidism and ophthalmopathy. Researchers amplified the TCR beta CDR3 regions from RNA transcripts. In the first-round RT-PCR of the TCR CDR3, the HTBI primer set was used. Via MiXCR, TCRdb re-called the multiplex PCR reads, giving one row per CDR3 protein. The data contain roughly 650,000 distinct CDR3 sequences, 16% of them singletons. The specimen was blood. These receptors all stem from a woman in her 40s with Graves' ophthalmopathy.

This clonotype was counted ten times or more. The chain couples TRBV30 to TRBJ2-3; tentatively, D is TRBD1 (5 bases). Germline assignment: CDR1 GTSNPN and CDR2 SVGIG (reference sequence). Trimming stripped 2 bases from V and 4 bases from J, with 10 bases between. The length of the CDR3 is 13 residues. CDR3 sequence: CAWSPGLADTQYF. As DNA, the CDR3 is TGTGCCTGGAGTCCAGGGTTGGCAGATACGCAGTATTTT.

This clonotype was observed at least ten times. The rearrangement uses TRBV5-1 and TRBJ1-5, with D unclear. The CDR3 sequence is 15 residues long. The V and J ends lost 2 bases and 6 bases respectively, with 15 bases between them. Germline CDR1 SGHRS, CDR2 YFSETQ. CDR3 sequence: CASSLTGDWVQPQHF. The CDR3 DNA sequence: TGCGCCAGCAGCTTAACCGGGGATTGGGTTCAGCCCCAGCATTTT.

At least ten counts were recorded for this clonotype. CDR3 loop: CASSPDQSSYNEQFF. The CDR3, as DNA: TGTGCCAGCTCACCAGACCAAAGCTCCTACAATGAGCAGTTCTTC. The chain links TRBV18 to TRBJ2-1; D is uncertain. Germline assignment: CDR1 KGHSH and CDR2 LQKENI. V lost 2 bases to trimming and J lost 0 bases, with 8 bases between them. CDR3 length: 15 amino acids. Supplemented by reference TRBV18 and TRBJ2-1, the full variable domain reads NAGVMQNPRHLVRRRGQEARLRCSPMKGHSHVYWYRQLPEEGLKFMVYLQKENIIDESGMPKERFSAEFPKEGPSILRIQQVVRGDSAAYFCASSPDQSSYNEQFFGPGTRLTVL.

The chain combines TRBV20-1 with TRBJ1-3; the match to TRBD1 covers 10 bases. CDR1 is DFQATT, CDR2 SNEGSKA, per germline (reference sequence). The V segment lost 6 bases and the J segment 4 bases; nucleotides outside the gene matches: 12. CDR3 size: 16 residues. CDR3 protein: CSATPGQGGGGNTIYF. The CDR3 DNA is TGCAGTGCAACCCCCGGACAGGGGGGCGGAGGAAACACCATATATTTT.

This clonotype showed up many times. The chain is built from TRBV2 and TRBJ2-1, with 11 bases matching TRBD2. The CDR3 is 14 amino acids. In germline, CDR1 is SNHLY, CDR2 FYNNEI. The V segment lost 7 bases and the J segment 7 bases; nucleotides outside the gene matches: 6. This CDR3 reads CASKLAGGPNEQFF. The CDR3, as DNA: TGTGCCAGCAAGTTAGCGGGAGGGCCGAATGAGCAGTTCTTC.

This clonotype was counted a single time. The chain employs TRBV3-1 and TRBJ2-1; no reliable D call. CDR1 is LGHDT and CDR2 is YNNKEL in the germline V gene (reference sequence). Between the trimmed V and J ends, which lost 0 bases and 8 bases, there was a span of 8 bases. The length of the CDR3 is 13 residues. CDR3 sequence reads: CASSQDSRHEQFF. The CDR3 nucleotides are TGTGCCAGCAGCCAAGATAGTAGGCATGAGCAGTTCTTC.

This clonotype was counted a few times. V gene TRBV6-1 combines with J gene TRBJ1-5; D call uncertain. The length of the CDR3 is 16 residues. Germline V gene lookup returns CDR1 MNHNS and CDR2 SASEGT. Trimming took off 0 bases at V and 3 bases at J, with 12 bases between the two ends. CDR3 protein: CASSEARRMYNQPQHF. CDR3 nucleotide sequence: TGTGCCAGCAGTGAAGCGCGCAGGATGTACAATCAGCCCCAGCATTTT.

This clonotype was seen many times. This chain uses TRBV24-1 with TRBJ2-3; 10 positions agree with TRBD2. The CDR3 is made up of 19 amino acids. Germline values: CDR1 KGHDR, CDR2 SFDVKD. Germline trimming cut 3 bases from V and 2 bases from J; bases unmatched to any gene: 13. The CDR3 loop is CATSDRSGSGRRSTDTQYF. Written as DNA, the CDR3 is TGTGCCACCAGTGATCGGAGTGGTAGCGGGAGGCGTTCCACAGATACGCAGTATTTT.

The chain couples TRBV6-1 to TRBJ2-1; D not certain. CDR1 and CDR2 from the germline V gene are MNHNS and SASEGT. V lost 3 bases and J lost 3, with 6 bases in between. The CDR3 has 13 residues. The chain's CDR3 is CASSDAYYNEQFF. In nucleotides, the CDR3 is TGTGCCAGCAGTGATGCGTACTACAATGAGCAGTTCTTC.

This rearrangement joins TRBV20-1 to TRBJ2-1; TRBD1 aligns across 10 bases. The germline V gene encodes CDR1 DFQATT and CDR2 SNEGSKA (reference sequence). This CDR3 region has 13 residues. CDR3: CSSTGGGYNEQFF. The CDR3 region has the DNA TGCAGCTCGACAGGGGGCGGATACAATGAGCAGTTCTTC.

This clonotype was seen ten or more times. V gene TRBV20-1 combines with J gene TRBJ2-7; TRBD1 might be the D (5 bases). V shed 4 bases and J shed 8 bases, with 9 bases lying between them. Germline V gene sequence: CDR1 DFQATT, CDR2 SNEGSKA (reference sequence). The CDR3 loop spans 10 amino acids. CDR3 bases: TGCAGTGCTAAGGGGAACCAGCAGTACTTC. It is translated as CSAKGNQQYF.

V gene TRBV4-2 combines with J gene TRBJ2-3; D is unresolved. Trimming left V 3 bases short and J 2 bases short, with 12 bases between. CDR1 LGHNA and CDR2 YNFKEQ come from the germline V gene. The CDR3 is 15 amino acids. The CDR3: CASSQEKAHTDTQYF. Written as DNA, the CDR3 is TGTGCCAGCAGCCAGGAAAAGGCTCACACAGATACGCAGTATTTT.

This clonotype has at least ten counts. The rearrangement joins TRBV18 to TRBJ1-1; D unclear. Germline loops: CDR1 KGHSH, CDR2 LQKENI. The length of the CDR3 is 12 residues. V dropped 8 bases and J dropped 6 bases, with 13 bases sitting between them. In DNA form, the CDR3 reads TGTGCCAGCATAGAATCGGGCGCTGAAGCTTTCTTT. It specifies CASIESGAEAFF.

V and J are TRBV10-3 and TRBJ2-7, with a tentative D call TRBD2 (6 bases). The CDR3 has 14 amino acids. Germline-derived CDR1 and CDR2 are ENHRY and SYGVKD. With 5 bases removed from V and 6 bases from J, the gap between germline ends came to 17 bases. CDR3 sequence (DNA): TGTGCCATCAGTTTACTAGCAACGGTGGGCGAGCAGTACTTC. This sequence encodes CAISLLATVGEQYF.

The table lists this clonotype with many counts. This chain joins TRBV11-2 and TRBJ2-1; 9 nucleotides match TRBD2. The junction had 5 bases not matched to a gene; V was cut back by 5 bases and J by 3 bases. This CDR3 has 15 amino acids. Looked up from germline, CDR1 is SGHAT and CDR2 is FQNNGV. The CDR3, as DNA: TGTGCCAGCAGCCAGAGACTAGCGGTCTACAATGAGCAGTTCTTC. Translation gives CASSQRLAVYNEQFF.

This chain links TRBV3-1 with TRBJ1-1, with D tentatively TRBD1 (6 bases). Germline V gene sequence: CDR1 LGHDT, CDR2 YNNKEL (reference sequence). V was trimmed by 4 bases and J by 3 bases, leaving 15 bases between them. CDR3 size: 15 residues. CDR3 loop: CASSLGDTLYTEAFF. CDR3 bases: TGTGCCAGCAGCCTGGGGGACACCTTGTACACTGAAGCTTTCTTT. The whole variable domain, remainder taken from reference TRBV3-1 and TRBJ1-1, is DTAVSQTPKYLVTQMGNDKSIKCEQNLGHDTMYWYKQDSKKFLKIMFSYNNKELIINETVPNRFSPKSPDKAHLNLHINSLELGDSAVYFCASSLGDTLYTEAFFGQGTRLTVV.

This clonotype was seen many times. The genes are TRBV27 and TRBJ1-1; tentatively, D is TRBD1 (5 bases). The length of the CDR3 is 18 residues. Germline V CDR1 and CDR2: MNHEY, SMNVEV (reference sequence). Between the trimmed V and J ends, which lost 2 bases and 4 bases, there was a span of 23 bases. The DNA for the CDR3 is TGTGCCAGCAGTTTAACCCCTCGGGTGGTGGGGGGTGGCACTGAAGCTTTCTTT. Amino acids: CASSLTPRVVGGGTEAFF.

The rearrangement joins TRBV29-1 to TRBJ1-2, with 11 bases aligning to TRBD1. The CDR3 runs to 13 residues. CDR1 and CDR2 from the germline V gene are SQVTM and ANQGSEA. J lost 4 bases, V lost 6 bases, and 4 bases had no gene match. The CDR3 bases are TGCAGCGTAGGGACAGGGGGGGCCTATGGCTACACCTTC. Protein: CSVGTGGAYGYTF.

This clonotype occurred many times. A much larger clone sits a single nucleotide away, making a read error possible. The CDR3 sequence: CASSHRDREETQYF. The CDR3, as DNA: TGTGCCAGCAGTCACCGGGACAGGGAAGAGACCCAGTACTTC. V gene TRBV28 combines with J gene TRBJ2-5; 9 nucleotides match TRBD1. Per germline, CDR1 MDHEN and CDR2 SYDVKM. This CDR3 region has 14 residues. V dropped 5 bases and J dropped 3; count of bases not matched to a gene: 4. The variable domain in full, completed from reference TRBV28 and TRBJ2-5, reads DVKVTQSSRYLVKRTGEKVFLECVQDMDHENMFWYRQDPGLGLRLIYFSYDVKMKEKGDIPEGYSVSREKKERFSLILESASTNQTSMYLCASSHRDREETQYFGPGTRLLVL.

The chain combines TRBV2 with TRBJ1-2; 10 nucleotides agree with TRBD1. Per the germline V gene, CDR1 is SNHLY and CDR2 is FYNNEI. This CDR3 is 15 amino acids long. V trimming: 4 bases; J trimming: 8 bases; junction bases outside the gene matches: 10. CDR3 nucleotide sequence: TGTGCCAGCAGTGTCCGCCTCGGGACAGGGGAGGGCTACACCTTC. It translates to CASSVRLGTGEGYTF.

There are many counts of this clonotype. This chain links TRBV7-8 with TRBJ2-7; 8 bases are shared with TRBD2. Unmatched junction bases numbered 5, after V lost 5 bases and J lost 2 bases. Germline-derived CDR1 and CDR2 are SGHVS and FQNEAQ. There are 14 residues in the CDR3. CDR3 in DNA: TGTGCCAGCAGCCCAACTAGCGGTACCTACGAGCAGTACTTC. It yields the protein CASSPTSGTYEQYF.

The genes are TRBV2 and TRBJ1-1; D uncertain. Per germline, CDR1 SNHLY and CDR2 FYNNEI. There are 13 residues in the CDR3. Between the trimmed V and J ends, which lost 8 bases and 2 bases, there was a span of 12 bases. The CDR3 loop is CASVPDLNTEAFF. DNA of the CDR3: TGTGCCAGCGTCCCCGATTTAAACACTGAAGCTTTCTTT. Full variable domain (rest looked up from reference TRBV2 and TRBJ1-1): EPEVTQTPSHQVTQMGQEVILRCVPISNHLYFYWYRQILGQKVEFLVSFYNNEISEKSEIFDDQFSVERPDGSNFTLKIRSTKLEDSAMYFCASVPDLNTEAFFGQGTRLTVV.